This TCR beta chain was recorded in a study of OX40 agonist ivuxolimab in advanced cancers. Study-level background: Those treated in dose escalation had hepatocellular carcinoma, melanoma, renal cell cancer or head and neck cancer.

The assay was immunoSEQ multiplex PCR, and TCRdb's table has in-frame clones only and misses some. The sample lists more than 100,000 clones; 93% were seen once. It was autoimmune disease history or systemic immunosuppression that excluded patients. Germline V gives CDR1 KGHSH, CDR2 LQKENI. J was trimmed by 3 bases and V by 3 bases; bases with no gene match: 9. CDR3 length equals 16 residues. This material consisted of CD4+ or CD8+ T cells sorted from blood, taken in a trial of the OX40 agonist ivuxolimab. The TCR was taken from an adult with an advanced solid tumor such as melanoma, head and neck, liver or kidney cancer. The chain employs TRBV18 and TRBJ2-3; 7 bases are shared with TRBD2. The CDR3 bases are TGTGCCAGCTCACCTACAGGACTAGACGCAACAGATACGCAGTATTTT. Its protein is CASSPTGLDATDTQYF.